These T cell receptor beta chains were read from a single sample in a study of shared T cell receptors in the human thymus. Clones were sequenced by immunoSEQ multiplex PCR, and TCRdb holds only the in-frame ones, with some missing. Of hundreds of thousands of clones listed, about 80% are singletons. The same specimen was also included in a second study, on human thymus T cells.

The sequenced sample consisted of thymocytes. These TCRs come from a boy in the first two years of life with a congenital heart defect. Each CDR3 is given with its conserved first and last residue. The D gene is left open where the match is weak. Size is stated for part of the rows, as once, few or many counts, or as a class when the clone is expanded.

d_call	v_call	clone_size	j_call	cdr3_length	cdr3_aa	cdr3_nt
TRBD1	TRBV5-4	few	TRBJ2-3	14	CASSGTGSTDTQYF	TGTGCCAGCAGCGGGACAGGGAGCACAGATACGCAGTATTTT
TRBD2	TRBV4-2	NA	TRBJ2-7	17	CASSQLLAGGHTSEQYF	TGTGCCAGCAGCCAACTACTAGCGGGAGGGCATACGAGCGAGCAGTACTTC
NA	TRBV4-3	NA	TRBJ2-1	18	CASSQDGRGASSYNEQFF	TGCGCCAGCAGCCAAGACGGCCGCGGGGCAAGCTCCTACAATGAGCAGTTCTTC
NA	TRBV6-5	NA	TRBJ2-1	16	CASSYSAGSWYNEQFF	TGTGCCAGCAGTTACTCTGCGGGATCTTGGTACAATGAGCAGTTCTTC
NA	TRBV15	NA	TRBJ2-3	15	CATSREREWEDTQYF	TGTGCCACCAGCAGAGAACGGGAGTGGGAAGATACGCAGTATTTT
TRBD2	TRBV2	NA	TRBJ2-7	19	CASRGVECLAGGPSYEQYF	TGTGCCAGCAGGGGCGTGGAATGTCTAGCGGGAGGACCCTCCTACGAGCAGTACTTC
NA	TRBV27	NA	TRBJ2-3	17	CASSLRASPTSTDTQYF	TGTGCCAGCAGTTTAAGGGCTAGCCCTACTTCCACAGATACGCAGTATTTT
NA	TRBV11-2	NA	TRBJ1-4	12	CASSLSGSPEIF	TGTGCCAGCAGCTTAAGTGGCAGCCCGGAGATTTTT
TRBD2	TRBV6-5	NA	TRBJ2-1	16	CASSYLSGKDYNEQFF	TGTGCCAGCAGTTACCTAAGCGGGAAAGACTACAATGAGCAGTTCTTC
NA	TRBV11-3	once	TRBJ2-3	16	CASSLPPVLRTDTQYF	TGTGCCAGCAGCCTCCCCCCGGTACTACGCACAGATACGCAGTATTTT
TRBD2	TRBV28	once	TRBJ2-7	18	CASSSRLSSGRVTYEQYF	TGTGCCAGCAGTTCTCGTCTGAGTAGCGGGAGGGTGACCTACGAGCAGTACTTC
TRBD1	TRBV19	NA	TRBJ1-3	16	CASSIDRRDRENTIYF	TGTGCCAGTAGTATAGATCGTCGGGACAGGGAGAACACCATATATTTT
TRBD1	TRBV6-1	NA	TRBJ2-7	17	CASSEWGLPGQEDEQYF	TGTGCCAGCAGTGAATGGGGGCTACCGGGACAGGAGGACGAGCAGTACTTC
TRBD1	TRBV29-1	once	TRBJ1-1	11	CSVAGGPEAFF	TGCAGCGTAGCAGGGGGTCCTGAAGCTTTCTTT
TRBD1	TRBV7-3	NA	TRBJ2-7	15	CASSHRQGNLYEQYF	TGTGCCAGCAGCCACAGACAGGGCAATCTCTACGAGCAGTACTTC
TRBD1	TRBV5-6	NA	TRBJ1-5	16	CASSSRDRGKVQPQHF	TGTGCCAGCAGCTCTCGGGACAGGGGGAAAGTTCAGCCCCAGCATTTT
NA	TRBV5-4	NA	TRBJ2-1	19	CASSSSYPKGQEPYNEQFF	TGTGCCAGCAGCTCCTCGTACCCGAAGGGGCAGGAACCCTACAATGAGCAGTTCTTC
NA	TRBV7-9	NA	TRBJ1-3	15	CASSFGKASGNTIYF	TGTGCCAGCAGCTTCGGGAAGGCTTCTGGAAACACCATATATTTT
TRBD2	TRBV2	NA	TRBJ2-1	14	CASSGLAGGNEQFF	TGTGCCAGCAGTGGTCTAGCGGGAGGAAATGAGCAGTTCTTC
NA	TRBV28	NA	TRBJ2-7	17	CASSLCRSSAGSYEQYF	TGTGCCAGCAGTTTATGCCGGTCGTCGGCAGGTTCCTACGAGCAGTACTTC
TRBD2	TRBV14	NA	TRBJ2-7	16	CASSQGIGREDHEQYF	TGTGCCAGCAGCCAAGGGATTGGGCGGGAGGACCACGAGCAGTACTTC
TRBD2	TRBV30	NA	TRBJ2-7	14	CAWSVLAPTYEQYF	TGTGCCTGGAGTGTACTAGCGCCTACCTACGAGCAGTACTTC
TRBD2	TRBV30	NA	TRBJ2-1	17	CAWSVGGSQSSYNEQFF	TGTGCCTGGAGTGTCGGGGGGAGCCAGAGCTCCTACAATGAGCAGTTCTTC
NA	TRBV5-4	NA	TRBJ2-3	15	CASSLADTGTDTQYF	TGTGCCAGCAGCTTGGCCGATACAGGCACAGATACGCAGTATTTT
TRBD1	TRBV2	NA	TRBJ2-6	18	CASSTTGGRHSGANVLTF	TGTGCCAGCAGTACTACAGGGGGGAGACACTCTGGGGCCAACGTCCTGACTTTC
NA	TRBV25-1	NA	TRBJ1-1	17	CASSELHRESQNTEAFF	TGTGCCAGCAGTGAACTCCACAGAGAAAGCCAGAACACTGAAGCTTTCTTT
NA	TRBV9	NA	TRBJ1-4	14	CASSRGGASEKLFF	TGTGCCAGCTCTAGGGGGGGGGCGAGTGAAAAACTGTTTTTT
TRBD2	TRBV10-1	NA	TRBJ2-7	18	CASSPLNCSSGRSYEQYF	TGCGCCAGCAGCCCCTTAAACTGCTCTAGCGGCCGCTCCTACGAGCAGTACTTC
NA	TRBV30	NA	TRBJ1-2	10	CAWRQYGYTF	TGTGCCTGGCGACAGTATGGCTACACCTTC
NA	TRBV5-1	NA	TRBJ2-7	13	CASSLRRGYEQYF	TGCGCCAGCAGCTTGAGGCGGGGTTACGAGCAGTACTTC
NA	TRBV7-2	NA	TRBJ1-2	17	CASSLRWADILYYGYTF	TGTGCCAGCAGCTTGAGGTGGGCGGACATCCTTTACTATGGCTACACCTTC
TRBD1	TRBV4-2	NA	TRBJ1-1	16	CASTRLRQGTTTEAFF	TGTGCCAGCACCCGACTAAGACAGGGAACTACCACTGAAGCTTTCTTT
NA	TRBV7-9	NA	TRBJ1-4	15	CASSLVAQINEKLFF	TGTGCCAGCAGCTTAGTCGCACAGATTAATGAAAAACTGTTTTTT
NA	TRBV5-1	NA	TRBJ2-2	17	CASSLTLYRDNTGELFF	TGCGCCAGCAGCTTAACCTTATACAGGGATAACACCGGGGAGCTGTTTTTT
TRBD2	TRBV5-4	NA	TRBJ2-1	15	CASSPSGSRRNEQFF	TGTGCCAGCAGCCCTAGCGGGAGCAGGCGCAATGAGCAGTTCTTC
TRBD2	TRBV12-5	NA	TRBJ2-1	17	CASGFIGGAPWGNEQFF	TGTGCTAGTGGTTTTATCGGGGGGGCGCCTTGGGGCAATGAGCAGTTCTTC
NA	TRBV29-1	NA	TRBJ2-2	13	CSVARDFTGELFF	TGCAGCGTTGCGCGGGATTTTACCGGGGAGCTGTTTTTT
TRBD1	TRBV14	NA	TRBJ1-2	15	CASSPGGRGLGGYTF	TGTGCCAGCAGTCCGGGGGGCAGGGGGCTTGGTGGCTACACCTTC
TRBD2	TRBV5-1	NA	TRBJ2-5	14	CASSPGGWGETQYF	TGCGCCAGCAGCCCGGGAGGGTGGGGAGAGACCCAGTACTTC
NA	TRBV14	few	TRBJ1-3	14	CASSHETVGNTIYF	TGTGCCAGCAGCCATGAGACAGTAGGAAACACCATATATTTT
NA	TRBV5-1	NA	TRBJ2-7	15	CASSLGGPGDYEQYF	TGCGCCAGCAGCTTGGGCGGGCCAGGAGACTACGAGCAGTACTTC
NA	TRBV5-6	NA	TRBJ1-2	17	CASSFRARVIANYGYTF	TGTGCCAGCAGCTTCCGTGCCAGGGTAATAGCTAACTATGGCTACACCTTC
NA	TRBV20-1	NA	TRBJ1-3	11	CSASSGNTIYF	TGCAGTGCTAGCTCGGGAAACACCATATATTTT
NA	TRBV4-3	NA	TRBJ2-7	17	CASSQDQAHMVSYEQYF	TGCGCCAGCAGCCAAGATCAGGCTCACATGGTCTCCTACGAGCAGTACTTC
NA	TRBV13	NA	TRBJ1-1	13	CATGRGGGSEAFF	TGTGCCACAGGAAGGGGGGGCGGGTCTGAAGCTTTCTTT
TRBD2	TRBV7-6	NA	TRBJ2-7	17	CASSHGGRLAGTGEQYF	TGTGCCAGCAGCCATGGGGGGCGGCTAGCGGGAACTGGCGAGCAGTACTTC
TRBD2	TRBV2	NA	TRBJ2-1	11	CASRGRDEQFF	TGTGCCAGCAGAGGGAGGGATGAGCAGTTCTTC
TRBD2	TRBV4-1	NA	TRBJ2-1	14	CASSVPSGHNEQFF	TGCGCCAGCAGCGTACCTAGCGGACACAATGAGCAGTTCTTC
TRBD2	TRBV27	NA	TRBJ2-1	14	CASSLTSGDNEQFF	TGTGCCAGCAGTCTAACTAGCGGGGACAATGAGCAGTTCTTC
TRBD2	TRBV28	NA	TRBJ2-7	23	CASSSNRPIPLAGRIMVLHEQYF	TGTGCCAGCAGTTCCAACCGCCCTATCCCCCTAGCGGGAAGAATCATGGTTCTCCACGAGCAGTACTTC
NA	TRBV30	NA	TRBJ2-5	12	CAWSVEGETQYF	TGTGCCTGGAGTGTTGAGGGTGAGACCCAGTACTTC
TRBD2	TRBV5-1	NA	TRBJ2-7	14	CASSWTSGYYEQYF	TGCGCCAGCAGCTGGACTAGCGGGTACTACGAGCAGTACTTC
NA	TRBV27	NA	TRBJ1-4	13	CASSFLPDEKLFF	TGTGCCAGCAGTTTCCTGCCAGATGAAAAACTGTTTTTT
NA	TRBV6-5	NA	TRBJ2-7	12	CASSYQSYEQYF	TGTGCCAGCAGTTACCAGTCCTACGAGCAGTACTTC
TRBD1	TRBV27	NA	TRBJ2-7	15	CASSSNGTGWGEQYF	TGTGCCAGCAGTTCTAACGGGACAGGGTGGGGCGAGCAGTACTTC
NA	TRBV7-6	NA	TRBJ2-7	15	CASSLEGWISYEQYF	TGTGCCAGCAGCTTAGAGGGGTGGATCTCCTACGAGCAGTACTTC
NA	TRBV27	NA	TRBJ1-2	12	CASSSGFYGYTF	TGTGCCAGCAGTTCGGGGTTCTATGGCTACACCTTC
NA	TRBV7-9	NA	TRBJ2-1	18	CASSLPTVTGFFLGEQFF	TGTGCCAGCAGCTTACCGACCGTGACAGGCTTTTTCCTTGGTGAGCAGTTCTTC
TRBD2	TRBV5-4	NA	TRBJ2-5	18	CASSPTPGLAGLWETQYF	TGTGCCAGCAGCCCGACCCCCGGACTAGCGGGACTCTGGGAGACCCAGTACTTC